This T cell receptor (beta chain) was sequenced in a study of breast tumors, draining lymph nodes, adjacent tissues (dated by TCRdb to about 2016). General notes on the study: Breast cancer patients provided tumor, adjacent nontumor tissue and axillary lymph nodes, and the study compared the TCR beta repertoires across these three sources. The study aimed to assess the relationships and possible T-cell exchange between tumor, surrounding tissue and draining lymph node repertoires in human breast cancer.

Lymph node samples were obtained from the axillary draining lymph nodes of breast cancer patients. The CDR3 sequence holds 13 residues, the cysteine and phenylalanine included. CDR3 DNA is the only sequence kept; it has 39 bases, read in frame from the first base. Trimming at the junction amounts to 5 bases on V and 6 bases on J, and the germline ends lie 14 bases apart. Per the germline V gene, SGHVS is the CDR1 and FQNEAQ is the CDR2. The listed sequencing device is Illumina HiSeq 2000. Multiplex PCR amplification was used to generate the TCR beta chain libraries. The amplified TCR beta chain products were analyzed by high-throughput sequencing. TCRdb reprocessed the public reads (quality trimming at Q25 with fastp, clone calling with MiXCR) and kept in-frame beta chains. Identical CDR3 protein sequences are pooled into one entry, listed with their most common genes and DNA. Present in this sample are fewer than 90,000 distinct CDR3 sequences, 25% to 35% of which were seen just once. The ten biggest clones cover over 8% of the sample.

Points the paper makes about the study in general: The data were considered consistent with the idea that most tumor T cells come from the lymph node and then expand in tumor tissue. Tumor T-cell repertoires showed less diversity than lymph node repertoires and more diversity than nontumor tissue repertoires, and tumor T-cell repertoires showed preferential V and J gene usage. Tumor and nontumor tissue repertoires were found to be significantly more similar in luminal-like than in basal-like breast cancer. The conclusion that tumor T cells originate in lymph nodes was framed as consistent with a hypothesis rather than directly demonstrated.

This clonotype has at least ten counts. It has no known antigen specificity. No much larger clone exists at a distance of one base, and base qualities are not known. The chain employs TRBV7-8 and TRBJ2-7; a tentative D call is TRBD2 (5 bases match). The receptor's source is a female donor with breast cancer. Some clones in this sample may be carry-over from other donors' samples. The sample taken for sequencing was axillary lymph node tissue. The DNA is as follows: TGTGCCAGCAGCCCCCGGGGTCTGTCCGAGCAGTACTTC. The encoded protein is CASSPRGLSEQYF.